Given below is one T cell receptor (beta chain) in context. The ends were cut back, 3 bases at V and 4 bases at J, with 13 bases in the middle. CDR1 is SGDLS and CDR2 is YYNGEE in the germline V gene. The CDR3 extends over 14 amino acids. This specimen belongs to a study of blood T cell repertoires in COVID-19. In the study overall: The origin of the acute and convalescent COVID-19 samples was the United States, Italy and Spain.

Authors' methods: Amplifying reference gene primers gave estimates of nucleated cell counts. Here immunoSEQ multiplex PCR was the method, and the copy in TCRdb shows in-frame clones only, minus some. That table is the source of V, J and clone size, and D and trimming were worked out from the DNA. This sample has around 270,000 clones, with 75% to 90% found just once. The sequence was obtained from a man in his thirties or forties with active or convalescent COVID-19. Sequencing input: peripheral blood. The genes are TRBV9 and TRBJ1-2; D is possibly TRBD1 (6 bases). The CDR3, as DNA: TGTGCCAGCAGCGGAACCAACAGGGCCTATGGCTACACCTTC. The encoded protein is CASSGTNRAYGYTF. The full variable domain, in which reference TRBV9 and TRBJ1-2 provide the parts outside the CDR3, is DSGVTQTPKHLITATGQRVTLRCSPRSGDLSVYWYQQSLDQGLQFLIQYYNGEERAKGNILERFSAQQFPDLHSELNLSSLELGDSALYFCASSGTNRAYGYTFGSGTRLTVV.